The entry below gives a single TCR beta chain sequence along with its context. V shed 6 bases and J 2 bases; nucleotides not matched to a gene: 6. This CDR3 is 15 amino acids long. Germline CDR1 LNHDA, CDR2 SQIVND (reference sequence). The table came from immunoSEQ multiplex PCR; TCRdb's copy has only in-frame clones and leaves some out. The repertoire consists of about 2.4 million clones, with approximately 93% occurring once and the leading ten covering about 0.34%. This sample was included in a study of shared clonotypes between healthy human individuals. The sequencing sample was made of naive CD4+ T cells from PBMCs. Sample subset: CD45RA+ positively selected. This clonotype was obtained from a man younger than 35 in good health. Some clones in this sample may be carry-over from other donors' samples. The V gene is TRBV19, the J gene TRBJ1-5, with 8 bases identical to TRBD1. This CDR3 is CASSKDRGGNQPQHF. In DNA, the CDR3 is TGTGCCAGTAGCAAAGACAGGGGAGGCAATCAGCCCCAGCATTTT.